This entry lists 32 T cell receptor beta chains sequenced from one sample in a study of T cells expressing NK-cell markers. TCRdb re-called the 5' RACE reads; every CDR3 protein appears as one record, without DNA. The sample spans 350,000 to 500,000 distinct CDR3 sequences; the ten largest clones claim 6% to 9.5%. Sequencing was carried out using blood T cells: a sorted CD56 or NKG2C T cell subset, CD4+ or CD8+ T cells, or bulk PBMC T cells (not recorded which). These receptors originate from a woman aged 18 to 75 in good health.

The CDR3 region is CASKDRENEQYF. V usage is TRBV19 and J usage is TRBJ2-7; TCRdb's D gene call, TRBD1, goes unchecked for lack of DNA. Germline CDR1 and CDR2: LNHDA and SQIVND (reference sequence). The CDR3 extends over 12 amino acids.

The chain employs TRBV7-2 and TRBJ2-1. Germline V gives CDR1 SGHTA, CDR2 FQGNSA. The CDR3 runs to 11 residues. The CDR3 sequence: CASSQRLEQFF.

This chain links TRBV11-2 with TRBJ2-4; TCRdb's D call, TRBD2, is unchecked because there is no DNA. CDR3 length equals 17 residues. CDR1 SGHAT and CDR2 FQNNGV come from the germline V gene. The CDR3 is CASSLDVGLATKNIQYF.

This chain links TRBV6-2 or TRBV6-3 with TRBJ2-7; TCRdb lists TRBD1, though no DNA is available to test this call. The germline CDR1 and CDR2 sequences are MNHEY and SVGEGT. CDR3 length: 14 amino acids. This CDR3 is CASSFYRGTYEQYF.

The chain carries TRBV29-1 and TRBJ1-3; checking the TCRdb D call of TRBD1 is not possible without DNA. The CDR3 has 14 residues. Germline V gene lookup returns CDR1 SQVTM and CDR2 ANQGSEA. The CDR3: CSVRQGAAGNTIYF.

This CDR3 reads CSASALTGAYGYTF. V is TRBV20-1 and J is TRBJ1-2. Germline CDR1 is DFQATT and CDR2 is SNEGSKA (reference sequence). This CDR3 has 14 residues.

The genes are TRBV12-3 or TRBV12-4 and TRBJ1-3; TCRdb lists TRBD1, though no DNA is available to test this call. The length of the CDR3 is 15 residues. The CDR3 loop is CASSLRGGTGNTIYF.

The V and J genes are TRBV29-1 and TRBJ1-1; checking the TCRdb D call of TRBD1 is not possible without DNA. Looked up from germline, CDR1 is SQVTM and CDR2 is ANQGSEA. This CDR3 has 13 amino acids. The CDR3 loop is CSVRGPQNTEAFF.

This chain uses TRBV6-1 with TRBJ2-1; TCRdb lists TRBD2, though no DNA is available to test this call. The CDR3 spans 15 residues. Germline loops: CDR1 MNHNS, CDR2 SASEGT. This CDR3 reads CASSEKGLADNEQFF.

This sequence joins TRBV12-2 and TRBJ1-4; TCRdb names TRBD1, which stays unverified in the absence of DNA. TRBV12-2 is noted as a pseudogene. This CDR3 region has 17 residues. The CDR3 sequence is CASRLPQVGQQNEKLFF.

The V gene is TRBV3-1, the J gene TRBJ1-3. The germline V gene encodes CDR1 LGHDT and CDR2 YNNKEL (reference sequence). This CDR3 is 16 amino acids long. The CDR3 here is CASSLSQRPTGNTIYF.

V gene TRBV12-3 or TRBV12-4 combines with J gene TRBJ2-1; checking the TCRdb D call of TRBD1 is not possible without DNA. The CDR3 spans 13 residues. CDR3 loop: CASSLFRDNEQFF.

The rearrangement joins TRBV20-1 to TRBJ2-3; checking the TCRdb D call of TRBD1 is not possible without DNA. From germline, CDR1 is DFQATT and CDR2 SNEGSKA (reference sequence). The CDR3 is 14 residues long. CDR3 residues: CSARVQGRTDTQYF.

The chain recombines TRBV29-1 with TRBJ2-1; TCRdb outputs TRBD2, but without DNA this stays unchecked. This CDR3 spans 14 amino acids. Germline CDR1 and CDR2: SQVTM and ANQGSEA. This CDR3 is CSVSGGSRVNEQFF.

The chain's CDR3 is CASSSSTGETEAFF. The V and J genes are TRBV7-3 and TRBJ1-1; as DNA is missing, the TRBD1 call by TCRdb cannot be tested. Germline V gene lookup returns CDR1 SGHTA and CDR2 FQGTGA. The CDR3 extends over 14 amino acids.

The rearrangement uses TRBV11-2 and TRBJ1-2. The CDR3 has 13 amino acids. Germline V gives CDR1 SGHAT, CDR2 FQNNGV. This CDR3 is CASSLGPAYGYTF.

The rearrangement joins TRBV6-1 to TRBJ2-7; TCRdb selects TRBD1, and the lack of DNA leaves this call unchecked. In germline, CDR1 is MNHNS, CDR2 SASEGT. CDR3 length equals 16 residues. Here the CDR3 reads CASSLTTGTDSYEQYF.

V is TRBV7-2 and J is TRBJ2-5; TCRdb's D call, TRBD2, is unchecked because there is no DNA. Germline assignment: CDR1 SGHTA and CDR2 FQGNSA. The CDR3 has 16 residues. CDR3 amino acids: CASSPAVASGQETQYF.

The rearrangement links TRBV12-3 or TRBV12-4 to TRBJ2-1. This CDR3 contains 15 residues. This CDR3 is CASSSSGFSYNEQFF.

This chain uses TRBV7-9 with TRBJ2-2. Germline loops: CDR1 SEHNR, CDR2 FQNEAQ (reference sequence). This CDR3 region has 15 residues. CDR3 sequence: CASRERFGLAGELFF.

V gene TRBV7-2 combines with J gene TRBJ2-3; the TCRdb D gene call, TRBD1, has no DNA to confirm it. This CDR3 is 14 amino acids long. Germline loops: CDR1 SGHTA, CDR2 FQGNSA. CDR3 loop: CASSLGGGLDTQYF.

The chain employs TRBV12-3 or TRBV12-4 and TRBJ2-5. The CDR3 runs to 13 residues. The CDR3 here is CASSLERRETQYF.

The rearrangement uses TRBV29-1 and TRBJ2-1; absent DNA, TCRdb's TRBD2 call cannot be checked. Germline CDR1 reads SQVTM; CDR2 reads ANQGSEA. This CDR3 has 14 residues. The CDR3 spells CSAKREGDYNEQFF.

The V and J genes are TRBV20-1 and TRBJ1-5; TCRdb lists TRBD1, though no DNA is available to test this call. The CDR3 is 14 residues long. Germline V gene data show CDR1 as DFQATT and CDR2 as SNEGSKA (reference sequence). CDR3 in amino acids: CSATRAAENQPQHF.

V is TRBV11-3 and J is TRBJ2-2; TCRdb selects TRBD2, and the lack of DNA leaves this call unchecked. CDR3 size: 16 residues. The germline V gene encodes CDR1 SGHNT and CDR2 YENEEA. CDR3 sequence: CASSPRGTANTGELFF.

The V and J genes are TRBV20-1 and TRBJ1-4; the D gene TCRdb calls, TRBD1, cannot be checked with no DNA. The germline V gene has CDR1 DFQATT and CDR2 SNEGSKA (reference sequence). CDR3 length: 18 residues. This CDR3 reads CSAMLGITPGPTNEKLFF.

Here the CDR3 reads CSERGGTEAFF. J is TRBJ1-1 and V is TRBV29-1; TCRdb calls TRBD1, which cannot be checked without DNA. This CDR3 spans 11 amino acids. CDR1 and CDR2 from the germline V gene are SQVTM and ANQGSEA.

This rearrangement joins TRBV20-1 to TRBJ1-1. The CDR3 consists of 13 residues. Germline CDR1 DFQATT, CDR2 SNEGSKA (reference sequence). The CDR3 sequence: CSARDRGYSEAFF.

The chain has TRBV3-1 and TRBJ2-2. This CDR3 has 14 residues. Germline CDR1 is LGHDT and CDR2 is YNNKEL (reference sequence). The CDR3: CASSRGLNTGELFF.

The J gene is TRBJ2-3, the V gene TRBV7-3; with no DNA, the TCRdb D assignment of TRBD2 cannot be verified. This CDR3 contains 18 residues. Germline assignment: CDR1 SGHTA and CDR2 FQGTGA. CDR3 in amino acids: CASSLSPLAGGRTDTQYF.

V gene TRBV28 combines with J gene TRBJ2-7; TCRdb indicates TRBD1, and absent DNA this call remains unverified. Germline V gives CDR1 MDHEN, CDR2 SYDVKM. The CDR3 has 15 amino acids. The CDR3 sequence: CASSTETGGQGEQYF.

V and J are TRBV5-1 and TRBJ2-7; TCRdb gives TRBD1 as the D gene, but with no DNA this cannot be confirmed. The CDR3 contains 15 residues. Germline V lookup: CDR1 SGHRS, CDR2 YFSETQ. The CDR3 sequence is CASSATTGTGGEQYF.